These 6 T cell receptor beta chains were all obtained from the same sample, sequenced in a study of T cells after yellow fever vaccination. TCRdb independently ran MiXCR on the 5' RACE reads; one entry per CDR3 protein. The profile shows hundreds of thousands of distinct CDR3 sequences, 15% to 20% of them singletons. Specimen: PBMCs, collected before the yellow fever booster vaccination. The receptors were sampled from a man between 18 and 29 years old who received the YFV17D yellow fever vaccine.

V usage is TRBV5-1 and J usage is TRBJ1-1; possible D gene TRBD1, 5 bases. The length of the CDR3 is 14 residues. V was shortened by 4 bases and J by 6 bases, with 16 bases between the two germline ends. From germline, CDR1 is SGHRS and CDR2 YFSETQ. The CDR3 DNA reads TGCGCCAGCAGCCCTGTTGGGGGGAGGTCTGAAGCTTTCTTT. It encodes CASSPVGGRSEAFF.

The rearrangement links TRBV20-1 to TRBJ2-7; TRBD1 aligns across 12 bases. The V gene's germline CDR1 is DFQATT and CDR2 SNEGSKA (reference sequence). V lost 5 bases and J lost 2; bases outside the gene matches: 4. CDR3 size: 14 residues. The CDR3 DNA reads TGCAGTGCTGGGACAGGGGGCTTTACCTACGAGCAGTACTTC. Its protein product is CSAGTGGFTYEQYF.

This clonotype was detected a few times. The chain has TRBV24-1 and TRBJ2-3; D perhaps matches TRBD1 (6 bases). CDR3 length: 16 residues. CDR1 and CDR2 (germline): KGHDR, SFDVKD. V was trimmed by 0 bases and J by 0 bases, leaving 9 bases between them. CDR3 region: CATSDLVQGSTDTQYF. CDR3 DNA sequence: TGTGCCACCAGTGATTTGGTCCAGGGGAGCACAGATACGCAGTATTTT.

Only a few counts were recorded for this clonotype. V usage is TRBV7-2 and J usage is TRBJ2-1, with TRBD2 identical over 7 bases. V gave up 4 bases and J gave up 4 bases; unmatched junction bases: 7. CDR1 and CDR2 (germline): SGHTA, FQGNSA. The CDR3 is 15 residues long. This chain's CDR3 is CASSSLAGVYNEQFF. DNA of the CDR3: TGTGCCAGCAGCTCCCTCGCGGGGGTATACAATGAGCAGTTCTTC.

This clonotype showed up just a few times. The rearrangement joins TRBV6-5 to TRBJ2-7, with unresolved D. The CDR3 runs to 15 residues. V was cut by 2 bases and J by 0 bases, with 11 bases left in between. CDR1 MNHEY and CDR2 SVGAGI come from the germline V gene. DNA for the CDR3: TGTGCCAGCAGTTACCAACAGTCCCTCTCCTACGAGCAGTACTTC. It translates to CASSYQQSLSYEQYF.

In DNA form, the CDR3 reads TGTGCCAGCAGTTACCCGGGACTGGAGACCCAGTACTTC. Translation: CASSYPGLETQYF. This chain connects TRBV6-5 to TRBJ2-5; D possibly corresponds to TRBD2 (6 bases). With 2 bases removed from V and 5 bases from J, the gap between germline ends came to 9 bases. This CDR3 spans 13 amino acids. The germline CDR1 and CDR2 sequences are MNHEY and SVGAGI.